The clone carrying this TCR beta chain was detected a few times. What it recognizes is unknown. The CDR3 is 15 residues long. Trimming removed 7 bases from V and 0 bases from J, with 16 bases in between. The sample comes from a study of blood T cells in healthy people across ages. Next came a second PCR, run for about 7 to 12 cycles, which used a sample-barcoded 5' primer along with a J-beta primer mix. TCRdb called the 5' RACE reads again in MiXCR, with one record for every CDR3 protein. The sample carries 800,000 to 950,000 distinct CDR3 sequences, 29% recorded once. Study results and limitations: TCR beta diversity per million T cells fell roughly linearly with age.

This sample also appeared in a second study, on T cells of mothers and their children. That study reports: Regardless of relatedness, pairs show thymic selection shaping TCR recombination output in a similar manner. Versus unrelated pairs, overlap was slightly higher in related mother-child pairs, without reaching significance.

The sequenced sample was blood. This sequence originates from a woman between 40 and 55 years old in good health. The chain carries TRBV12-3 or TRBV12-4 and TRBJ2-7, with a weak D call TRBD2 (7 bases). CDR3 DNA: TGTGCCAGCACCCAAGGGGGGGTTTCCTCCTACGAGCAGTACTTC. Residues: CASTQGGVSSYEQYF.